The 6 T cell receptor beta chains in this list originate from one sample, sequenced in a study of vaccination and CD4 T cells after COVID-19. Stated treatment: 10-day PBMC culture with coronavirus spike peptide pools or control peptides (ViraFEST assay). The collection of CD4+ T cells from the unexposed donor took place before the COVID-19 pandemic (2011-2018). The Oncomine TCR Beta short-read assay was applied to DNA of cultured CD4+ T cells. TCRdb itself ran the PCR reads through MiXCR, one entry per CDR3 protein. Here the sample spans several thousand distinct CDR3 sequences, 43% being singletons. Antigen specificity for these receptors is unknown. The sample taken for sequencing was CD4+ T cells from blood, cultured in vitro. Every receptor here comes from a human donor in good health.

This clonotype showed up just a few times. The chain is built from TRBV11-2 and TRBJ1-2, with 7 bases aligning to TRBD1. Germline trimming cut 4 bases from V and 5 bases from J; bases unmatched to any gene: 7. Germline assignment: CDR1 SGHAT and CDR2 FQNNGV. The CDR3 runs 14 residues. CDR3 loop: CASSSTGQRYGYTF. The DNA for the CDR3 is TGTGCCAGCAGCTCGACGGGACAGCGTTATGGCTACACCTTC.

This clonotype was observed a few times. The V call is TRBV29-1, the J call TRBJ2-7, with 7 bases that match TRBD2. Looked up from germline, CDR1 is SQVTM and CDR2 is ANQGSEA. V was pared by 6 bases and J by 6 bases, with 23 bases of the junction left unmatched. The CDR3 is made up of 17 amino acids. CDR3 in DNA: TGCAGCGTGCTCCTGGAGGGCGGCGGACTAGGTGTGGGCGAGCAGTACTTC. Protein sequence: CSVLLEGGGLGVGEQYF.

There are a few counts of this clonotype. The chain links TRBV6-1 to TRBJ1-1; D might be TRBD1 (5 bases). Germline assignment: CDR1 MNHNS and CDR2 SASEGT. The CDR3 is made up of 13 amino acids. Trimming stripped 8 bases from V and 1 base from J, with 11 bases between. The CDR3 bases are TGTGCCAGCCGCTGGGACGGGAACACTGAAGCTTTCTTT. It codes for CASRWDGNTEAFF.

This clonotype was detected only once. The chain has TRBV24-1 and TRBJ2-3, with D uncertain. Germline V gene lookup returns CDR1 KGHDR and CDR2 SFDVKD. Trimming cost V 0 bases and J 8 bases, with 8 bases left between them. The CDR3 loop spans 13 amino acids. The CDR3 reads CATSDLREGTQYF. The CDR3 nucleotides are TGTGCCACCAGTGATTTGAGGGAAGGTACGCAGTATTTT.

This chain connects TRBV6-1 to TRBJ1-5; TRBD1 is a possible D gene (6 bases). Germline V gives CDR1 MNHNS, CDR2 SASEGT. V gave up 6 bases and J gave up 0 bases, with 12 bases separating them. The CDR3 extends over 15 amino acids. CDR3 DNA sequence: TGTGCCAGCAGACGCCAGGGGAGTAGCAATCAGCCCCAGCATTTT. This encodes CASRRQGSSNQPQHF.

This clonotype was recorded a few times. The chain recombines TRBV20-1 with TRBJ2-3; D is unresolved. Germline CDR1 DFQATT, CDR2 SNEGSKA (reference sequence). This CDR3 contains 15 residues. V was clipped by 2 bases and J by 3 bases, with 15 bases between them. CDR3 in amino acids: CSARIRTKVTDTQYF. The CDR3 DNA reads as TGCAGTGCTAGAATCCGGACGAAGGTGACAGATACGCAGTATTTT.